This T cell receptor beta chain derives from a study of multiple sclerosis patients with progressive multifocal leukoencephalopathy. Sample time point: time of PML onset. Synthetic inline TR CDR3 controls covering all V-J pairings were spiked into each PCR. Clones were sequenced by immunoSEQ multiplex PCR, and TCRdb holds only the in-frame ones, with some missing. The sample records about 31,000 clones, roughly 87% being singletons. The specimen comprised PBMCs, sampled from a patient treated with natalizumab. This TCR derives from a middle-aged woman with progressive multifocal leukoencephalopathy.

The CDR3 here is CASSIGGGGMNTEAFF. As DNA, the CDR3 is TGTGCCAGCAGCATTGGCGGCGGAGGGATGAACACTGAAGCTTTCTTT. This chain joins TRBV5-6 and TRBJ1-1; D not resolved. The V end was cut by 4 bases, the J end by 0 bases, with 16 bases between. The length of the CDR3 is 16 residues. Per germline, CDR1 SGHDT and CDR2 YYEEEE.